The entry below gives a single T cell receptor beta chain sequence along with its context. Authors' processing steps: Amplification from reference gene primers served as the basis for estimated nucleated cell counts. Profiled with immunoSEQ multiplex PCR; TCRdb holds only in-frame clones, not every one. V and J calls and clone size are those listed in that table; D and trimming were worked out from the DNA. The data show some 150,000 clones, 85% to 90% seen once. These data originate in a study of blood T cell repertoires in COVID-19. As for the study in general: COVID-19 samples collected from the United States, Italy and Spain covered acute and convalescent phases. PBMCs, B-cell-depleted T cells, or T cells provided the cDNA or gDNA that made up the material.

Germline V gene sequence: CDR1 SNHLY, CDR2 FYNNEI. This CDR3 region has 13 residues. The J segment lost 6 bases and the V segment lost 4 bases, leaving 0 bases of the junction unmatched. Material for sequencing was peripheral blood. The genes are TRBV2 and TRBJ1-4; 9 bases match TRBD1. The sequence was collected from a woman in her 40s with acute or convalescent COVID-19. CDR3 in amino acids: CASSGQGDEKLFF. CDR3 in DNA: TGTGCCAGCAGTGGACAGGGGGATGAAAAACTGTTTTTT.